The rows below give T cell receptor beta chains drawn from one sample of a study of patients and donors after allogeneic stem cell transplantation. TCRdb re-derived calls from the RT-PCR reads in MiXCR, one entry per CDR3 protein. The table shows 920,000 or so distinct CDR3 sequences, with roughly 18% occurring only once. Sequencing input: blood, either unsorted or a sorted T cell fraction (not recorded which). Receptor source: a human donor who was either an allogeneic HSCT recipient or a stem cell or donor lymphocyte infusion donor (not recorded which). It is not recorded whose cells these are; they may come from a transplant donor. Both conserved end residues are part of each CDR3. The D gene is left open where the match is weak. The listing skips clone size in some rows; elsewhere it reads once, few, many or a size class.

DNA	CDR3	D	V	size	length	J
TGTGCCAGCAGCTCCCCCCGGACTAGCGCTCAAGAGACCCAGTACTTC	CASSSPRTSAQETQYF	TRBD2	TRBV11-3	-	16	TRBJ2-5
TGTGCCAGCAGCCCAGGCCCGCGATCCTACGAGCAGTACTTC	CASSPGPRSYEQYF	-	TRBV7-9	few	14	TRBJ2-7
TGTGCCAGCAGCCAACGGACTAGCGGGGCCCTCGAGCAGTACTTC	CASSQRTSGALEQYF	TRBD2	TRBV7-2	-	15	TRBJ2-7
TGCAGTGCCCCATTTTCGGGACAGGTGAACACTGAAGCTTTCTTT	CSAPFSGQVNTEAFF	TRBD1	TRBV20-1	-	15	TRBJ1-1
TGTGCCAGCAGGCGCGGACAGGGGGCGAGCAATCAGCCCCAGCATTTT	CASRRGQGASNQPQHF	TRBD1	TRBV12-3/TRBV12-4	few	16	TRBJ1-5
TGTGCCAGCAGCCGTCTGGGCGGGGGGGCAGATACGCAGTATTTT	CASSRLGGGADTQYF	TRBD2	TRBV12-3/TRBV12-4	few	15	TRBJ2-3
TGTGCCTGGGCCTCTGTATGGGCCCATGAAAAACTGTTTTTT	CAWASVWAHEKLFF	-	TRBV30	few	14	TRBJ1-4
TGTGCCAGCAGCGCCGATCCGGGACGTTTTCAGACCTTC	CASSADPGRFQTF	-	TRBV9	-	13	TRBJ1-2
TGTGCCAGCAAGAGGGGGGGAGAGACCCAGTACTTC	CASKRGGETQYF	-	TRBV12-3/TRBV12-4	many	12	TRBJ2-5
TGTGCCAGCAGTTCGGGGGGCTACTATGGCTACACCTTC	CASSSGGYYGYTF	-	TRBV12-3/TRBV12-4	many	13	TRBJ1-2
TGCGCCAGCAGCCAAGAAAACAGGGCGACTGAAGCTTTCTTT	CASSQENRATEAFF	-	TRBV4-1	few	14	TRBJ1-1
TGTGCCAGCAGTTACACAGGGGGTCGGGGGAATGAGCAGTTCTTC	CASSYTGGRGNEQFF	TRBD1	TRBV6-2/TRBV6-3	-	15	TRBJ2-1
TGTGCCAGCAGCTTATCTTCATCTGCGGGAGGCACGCGTGAGCAGTACTTC	CASSLSSSAGGTREQYF	TRBD2	TRBV7-2	-	17	TRBJ2-7
TGTGCCAGCAGCTCTTCTAGCGGGAGGACTCTCCAAGAGACCCAGTACTTC	CASSSSSGRTLQETQYF	TRBD2	TRBV9	few	17	TRBJ2-5
TGTGCCAGCAGCTTAGGCCCAAAGGGCAATCAGCCCCAGCATTTT	CASSLGPKGNQPQHF	-	TRBV7-8	few	15	TRBJ1-5
TGTGCCAGCAGCCAACGGGGGCGCCGCAACGAGGAGCTGTTTTTT	CASSQRGRRNEELFF	-	TRBV3-1	few	15	TRBJ2-2
TGTGCCAGCAGCACCCGGGACAGGGGGCTCGGAACTGAAGCTTTCTTT	CASSTRDRGLGTEAFF	TRBD1	TRBV3-1	many	16	TRBJ1-1
TGCAGTGCCCTATCGGGGAGGGGGCGTTCTGGGGCCAACGTCCTGACTTTC	CSALSGRGRSGANVLTF	-	TRBV20-1	few	17	TRBJ2-6
TGCAGTGCGAGACTAGCGGGAGCCCTCAATGAGCAGTTCTTC	CSARLAGALNEQFF	TRBD2	TRBV20-1	few	14	TRBJ2-1
TGTGCCAGCAGCGAGGCGCGGCGGGCCAATACCGGGGAGCTGTTTTTT	CASSEARRANTGELFF	-	TRBV9	few	16	TRBJ2-2
TGTGCCAGCAGGACAGGGGTTGGAAACACCATATATTTT	CASRTGVGNTIYF	TRBD1	TRBV12-3/TRBV12-4	many	13	TRBJ1-3
TGTGCCAGCAGCGCCAGCGGGGGGCTGGAGACCCAGTACTTC	CASSASGGLETQYF	TRBD2	TRBV7-2	once	14	TRBJ2-5
TGTGCCAGCAGTGTAGACAGCGGGAATGAAAAACTGTTTTTT	CASSVDSGNEKLFF	-	TRBV2	few	14	TRBJ1-4
TGTGCCTGGACAGGTTCTAGCAATCAGCCCCAGCATTTT	CAWTGSSNQPQHF	-	TRBV30	few	13	TRBJ1-5